A single sample gave rise to the 13 T cell receptor beta chains below, sequenced in a study of blood T cells in healthy people across ages. Together with a sample-barcoded 5' primer, a J-beta primer mix was included in a second PCR lasting roughly 6 to 12 cycles. One entry per CDR3 protein results from TCRdb running MiXCR on the 5' RACE reads. Of about 780,000 distinct CDR3 sequences in the sample, around 50% were seen once. The sequencing input was blood. All receptors come from a man at least 80 years old in good health.

The V call is TRBV2, the J call TRBJ2-3; D is unclear. This CDR3 region has 13 residues. CDR1 is SNHLY and CDR2 is FYNNEI in the germline V gene. With 2 bases removed from V and 3 bases from J, the gap between germline ends came to 6 bases. The CDR3 DNA is TGTGCCAGCAGTGAACCTCTGACAGATACGCAGTATTTT. This encodes CASSEPLTDTQYF. The variable domain in full, with the rest retrieved from reference TRBV2 and TRBJ2-3, is EPEVTQTPSHQVTQMGQEVILRCVPISNHLYFYWYRQILGQKVEFLVSFYNNEISEKSEIFDDQFSVERPDGSNFTLKIRSTKLEDSAMYFCASSEPLTDTQYFGPGTRLTVL.

This clonotype was seen a few times. The chain is built from TRBV9 and TRBJ2-7, with 8 bases lining up with TRBD1. Germline V lookup: CDR1 SGDLS, CDR2 YYNGEE. With V trimmed by 3 bases and J by 5 bases, 10 bases remained unmatched. This CDR3 contains 15 residues. CDR3: CASSAGQGWFHEQYF. CDR3 DNA sequence: TGTGCCAGCAGCGCTGGACAGGGTTGGTTTCACGAGCAGTACTTC.

The chain employs TRBV10-3 and TRBJ2-7, with a weak D call TRBD1 (6 bases). CDR1 is ENHRY and CDR2 is SYGVKD in the germline V gene. This CDR3 region has 12 residues. Trimming took 10 bases from V and 3 from J, leaving 13 bases between them. This chain's CDR3 is CATTGQSYEQYF. DNA for the CDR3: TGTGCCACTACAGGACAGAGCTACGAGCAGTACTTC.

V usage is TRBV21-1 and J usage is TRBJ2-5; the table gives TRBD1 as D, unverified against the DNA. The DNA end favors TRBJ2-7, so the J call may be wrong. TRBV21-1 is marked as a pseudogene. This CDR3 is built from 14 residues. The CDR3 sequence: CASSKGSLVHEQYF. The CDR3 DNA reads TGTGCCAGCAGCAAAGGTTCCCTCGTCCACGAGCAGTACTTC.

This clonotype has ten or more counts. V and J are TRBV29-1 and TRBJ2-1, with D maybe TRBD2 (6 bases). Per germline, CDR1 SQVTM and CDR2 ANQGSEA. The CDR3 loop spans 12 amino acids. V lost 7 bases and J 7 bases, leaving 14 bases between the germline ends. CDR3 sequence reads: CSGVLGGNEQFF. The CDR3 nucleotides read TGCAGCGGAGTCTTGGGGGGAAATGAGCAGTTCTTC.

This chain connects TRBV6-1 to TRBJ2-7, with D possibly being TRBD1 (6 bases). The CDR3 extends over 15 amino acids. The germline V gene has CDR1 MNHNS and CDR2 SASEGT. With 2 bases removed from V and 2 bases from J, the gap between germline ends came to 13 bases. The CDR3 region is CASSESPGTTYEQYF. Here the CDR3 DNA reads TGTGCCAGCAGTGAATCACCAGGGACAACCTACGAGCAGTACTTC.

To note about this clonotype: An end of the junction does not agree with germline; a read error may underlie this. The rearrangement links TRBV6-6 to TRBJ1-6, with unresolved D. The CDR3 length is 14 residues. The germline CDR1 and CDR2 sequences are MNHNY and SVGAGI (reference sequence). CDR3 residues: CTSSQQYLNSPLHF. The CDR3 nucleotides read TGTACCAGCAGCCAACAGTATCTTAATTCACCCCTCCACTTT.

The chain uses TRBV7-2 and TRBJ2-3, with 8 bases that match TRBD2. The CDR3 is 16 amino acids. Germline V gene data show CDR1 as SGHTA and CDR2 as FQGNSA. V shed 1 base, J shed 4 bases, and the junction held 7 bases outside the gene matches. The CDR3 reads CASSLGLASPSDTQYF. Written as DNA, the CDR3 is TGTGCCAGCAGCTTAGGACTAGCGAGCCCCTCAGATACGCAGTATTTT.

The genes are TRBV11-2 and TRBJ2-1; D is ambiguous. The germline V gene encodes CDR1 SGHAT and CDR2 FQNNGV. V lost 6 bases and J lost 13, with 22 bases in between. The CDR3 runs to 14 residues. The DNA of the CDR3 is TGTGCCAGCAGTCTTAGACCGGGCGCAGAGACCCAGTTCTTC. This translates into CASSLRPGAETQFF.

V gene TRBV12-3 or TRBV12-4 combines with J gene TRBJ2-7; 14 positions match TRBD2. This CDR3 has 16 amino acids. V trimming: 6 bases; J trimming: 7 bases; junction bases outside the gene matches: 11. In DNA, the CDR3 is TGTGCCAGCAGGCCGGGACTAGCGGGGGCCTACAATGAGCAGTACTTC. Translation gives CASRPGLAGAYNEQYF.

The chain carries TRBV12-3 or TRBV12-4 and TRBJ1-2, with D uncertain. The CDR3 runs 14 residues. With 4 bases removed from V and 8 bases from J, the gap between germline ends came to 17 bases. The DNA of the CDR3 is TGTGCCAGCAGTTCGAATAGGGTAATTTGGGGCTACACCTTC. Translating it yields CASSSNRVIWGYTF.

V and J are TRBV3-1 and TRBJ2-4; 9 positions agree with TRBD2. Near its end, the DNA agrees better with TRBJ2-7, so the J call may be wrong. The germline gives CDR1 LGHDT, CDR2 YNNKEL (reference sequence). The CDR3 totals 15 residues. CDR3 nucleotide sequence: TGTGCCAGCAGCCAAGGACTAGCGGATACCTACGAGCAGTACTTC. It translates to CASSQGLADTYEQYF.

This clonotype turned up a few times. The chain combines TRBV19 with TRBJ2-1, with D perhaps TRBD1 or TRBD2 (5 bases each). Germline values: CDR1 LNHDA, CDR2 SQIVND (reference sequence). The V end lost 3 bases, the J end lost 7 bases, and 10 bases lay between the germline ends. CDR3 length: 13 amino acids. The CDR3 coding sequence is TGTGCCAGTAGTATCTCCGGGGCGAATGAGCAGTTCTTC. Amino acids: CASSISGANEQFF.